This entry features one TCR beta chain sequence. The data belong to a study of blood T cell repertoires in COVID-19. About the research overall: Sources were T cells, B-cell-depleted T cells, or PBMCs; the material itself was cDNA or gDNA.

This CDR3 is built from 14 residues. Germline V gene lookup returns CDR1 MNHEY and CDR2 SVGAGI. The trim removed 2 bases at V and 7 bases at J, leaving 5 bases unmatched. Profiled with immunoSEQ multiplex PCR; TCRdb holds only in-frame clones, not every one. The data show about 370,000 clones, around 92% seen once. The TCR was taken from a woman aged 25 to 39 with COVID-19, enrolled during active disease. The chain uses TRBV6-5 and TRBJ2-1; 7 positions agree with TRBD1. The specimen sequenced was peripheral blood. CDR3 coding DNA: TGTGCCAGCAGTTACGGGGACAGACGAAATGAGCAGTTCTTC. It is translated as CASSYGDRRNEQFF.